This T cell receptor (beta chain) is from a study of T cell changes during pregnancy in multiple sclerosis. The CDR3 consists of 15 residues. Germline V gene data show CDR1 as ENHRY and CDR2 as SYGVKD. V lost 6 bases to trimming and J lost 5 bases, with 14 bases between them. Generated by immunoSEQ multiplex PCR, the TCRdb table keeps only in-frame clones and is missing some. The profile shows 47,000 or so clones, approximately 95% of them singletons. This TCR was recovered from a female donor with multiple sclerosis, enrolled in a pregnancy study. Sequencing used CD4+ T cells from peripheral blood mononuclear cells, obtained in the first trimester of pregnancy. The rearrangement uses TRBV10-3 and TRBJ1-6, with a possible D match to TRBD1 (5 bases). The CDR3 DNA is TGTGCCATCAGGGACAATTCCCGACATAATTCACCCCTCCACTTT. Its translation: CAIRDNSRHNSPLHF.